This TCR beta chain is drawn from a study of T cells in Graves' hyperthyroidism and ophthalmopathy. Points from the study as a whole: It was a median about seven months before onset that the model predicted ophthalmopathy. Through a model of 13 V-J features, ophthalmopathy was separated from stable hyperthyroidism.

It was RNA transcripts that yielded the amplified TCR beta CDR3 regions. The HTBI primer set drove a first-round RT-PCR of the TCR CDR3. One entry per CDR3 protein, called by TCRdb with MiXCR from the multiplex PCR reads. This sample has approximately 410,000 distinct CDR3 sequences; about 15% occur once, and the top ten carry 13%. As to this clonotype: Its antigen is as yet unknown.

Germline V gene data show CDR1 as SGHDT and CDR2 as YYEEEE. The CDR3 totals 14 residues. V was trimmed by 1 base and J by 2 bases, leaving 9 bases between them. Together with thyroid ultrasound, orbital computed tomography, serum thyroxine and TRAb, clinical symptoms were used for diagnoses. The specimen was blood. The chain carries TRBV5-6 and TRBJ2-5; D uncertain. The receptor's source is a man between 18 and 29 years old with Graves' ophthalmopathy. The CDR3 DNA sequence: TGTGCCAGCAGCTTGTTTGGGATTCAAGAGACCCAGTACTTC. It yields the protein CASSLFGIQETQYF.